The 13 T cell receptor beta chains given below trace back to one sample, sequenced in a study of beta chain features in type 1 diabetes listed by TCRdb under 2018. The receptor library was made with the immunoSEQ multiplex PCR assay. The entire amount of isolated RNA was reverse transcribed using the High Capacity cDNA Reverse Transcription Kit, so the sequenced TCRB transcripts were expressed ones. Drawn from immuneACCESS, this table holds only the in-frame rearrangements with V and J called that TCRdb kept. Clones are partly lost; checked studies trace under half to an unresolved V gene and leave the rest unexplained. For this sample there are about 900,000 clones; 17% appear just once. Of the sample, 0.023% falls within the top ten clones. The material sequenced was naive CD4+ T cells from blood. Explained via the paper, the cell subset or site label denotes: true naive CD4+ T cells. These receptor sequences come from a woman aged 18-29 years in good health.

This clone was detected only a few times. The chain recombines TRBV15 with TRBJ2-3; tentatively, D is TRBD2 (5 bases). V shed 1 base and J shed 2 bases, with 13 bases lying between them. Germline V CDR1 and CDR2: LNHNV, YYDKDF (reference sequence). This CDR3 comprises 16 residues. The CDR3 DNA sequence: TGTGCCACCAGCAGAGGCCTACTAGGGCCCACAGATACGCAGTATTTT. Amino acids: CATSRGLLGPTDTQYF. The entire variable domain, with the rest obtained from reference TRBV15 and TRBJ2-3, is as follows: DAMVIQNPRYQVTQFGKPVTLSCSQTLNHNVMYWYQQKSSQAPKLLFHYYDKDFNNEADTPDNFQSRRPNTSFCFLDIRSPGLGDTAMYLCATSRGLLGPTDTQYFGPGTRLTVL.

This clone showed up just a few times. Here the CDR3 DNA reads TGCAGCGTCGACCGGGACAGAAATCAAGAGACCCAGTACTTC. This sequence encodes CSVDRDRNQETQYF. V gene TRBV29-1 combines with J gene TRBJ2-5; 7 nucleotides agree with TRBD1. Trimming took 6 bases from V and 2 from J; bases not matched to a gene: 9. CDR1 SQVTM and CDR2 ANQGSEA come from the germline V gene. The length of the CDR3 is 14 residues.

The V gene is TRBV28, the J gene TRBJ2-7; D is uncertain. Per germline, CDR1 MDHEN and CDR2 SYDVKM. CDR3 length equals 14 residues. The V end was cut by 5 bases, the J end by 0 bases, with 11 bases between. CDR3 protein: CASSALALSYEQYF. In DNA, the CDR3 is TGTGCCAGCAGTGCCCTTGCGCTCTCCTACGAGCAGTACTTC.

This clone came up a few times. The J gene is TRBJ2-2, the V gene TRBV15; D is perhaps TRBD2 (6 bases). The length of the CDR3 is 13 residues. Germline CDR1 is LNHNV and CDR2 is YYDKDF (reference sequence). The V end was cut by 6 bases, the J end by 1 base, with 6 bases between. The CDR3 region has the DNA TGTGCCACCAGGCGGGAGAACACCGGGGAGCTGTTTTTT. Residues: CATRRENTGELFF.

Only a few counts were recorded for this clone. The gene calls are TRBV5-8 and TRBJ2-3, with TRBD2 matching 8 bases. With V trimmed by 0 bases and J by 1 base, 7 bases remained unmatched. The CDR3 has 17 residues. The germline CDR1 and CDR2 sequences are SGHTS and YDEGEE. DNA for the CDR3: TGTGCCAGCAGCTTGGCCCGAGGGACTAGTGGCACAGATACGCAGTATTTT. Protein product: CASSLARGTSGTDTQYF. Full variable domain (rest looked up from reference TRBV5-8 and TRBJ2-3): EAGVTQSPTHLIKTRGQQATLRCSPISGHTSVYWYQQALGLGLQFLLWYDEGEERNRGNFPPRFSGRQFPNYSSELNVNALELEDSALYLCASSLARGTSGTDTQYFGPGTRLTVL.

V is TRBV5-1 and J is TRBJ2-1; 8 bases are shared with TRBD2. From germline, CDR1 is SGHRS and CDR2 YFSETQ. V dropped 2 bases and J dropped 16; count of bases not matched to a gene: 8. The length of the CDR3 is 12 residues. The CDR3 coding sequence is TGCGCCAGCAGCTTTATGCGGGGGGCTCAATTCTTC. Translation: CASSFMRGAQFF.

In its sample, this clone was seen a few times. The chain combines TRBV18 with TRBJ2-2, with TRBD2 identical over 8 bases. There are 19 residues in the CDR3. V trimming: 2 bases; J trimming: 0 bases; junction bases outside the gene matches: 11. The germline V gene encodes CDR1 KGHSH and CDR2 LQKENI. The CDR3 is CASSPFSRAGAANTGELFF. The CDR3 bases are TGTGCCAGCTCACCATTCTCCCGAGCGGGAGCGGCGAACACCGGGGAGCTGTTTTTT.

The V call is TRBV28, the J call TRBJ2-6; D possibly corresponds to TRBD2 (6 bases). This CDR3 region has 15 residues. Trimming took 5 bases from V and 4 from J, leaving 12 bases between them. Germline V gene sequence: CDR1 MDHEN, CDR2 SYDVKM. The CDR3 region is CASSGDGRGANVLTF. CDR3 DNA sequence: TGTGCCAGCAGTGGGGACGGGAGAGGGGCCAACGTCCTGACTTTC.

In its sample, this clone was seen a few times. V and J are TRBV28 and TRBJ2-7; TRBD1 is a possible D gene (6 bases). The germline V and J ends were trimmed by 6 bases and 3 bases, with 18 bases remaining between them. The CDR3 runs 15 residues. Looked up from germline, CDR1 is MDHEN and CDR2 is SYDVKM. Here the CDR3 DNA reads TGTGCCAGCAGCTGGTTTCCCGGGACATACTACGAGCAGTACTTC. Protein product: CASSWFPGTYYEQYF.

The rearrangement uses TRBV7-2 and TRBJ2-6; possibly TRBD1 or TRBD2 for D (5 bases each). V lost 3 bases and J 0 bases, leaving 15 bases between the germline ends. The CDR3 is made up of 18 amino acids. CDR1 is SGHTA and CDR2 is FQGNSA in the germline V gene. The CDR3 here is CASSFSGPRFSGANVLTF. In DNA, the CDR3 is TGTGCCAGCAGCTTTTCGGGGCCCCGATTCTCTGGGGCCAACGTCCTGACTTTC.

In this sample, this clone turned up a few times. This chain's CDR3 is CASSRQGTNSYNEQFF. The CDR3 coding sequence is TGCGCCAGCAGCCGCCAAGGGACGAACTCCTACAATGAGCAGTTCTTC. This chain uses TRBV4-3 with TRBJ2-1; the D gene could be TRBD1 or TRBD2 (5 bases each). V was pared by 4 bases and J by 0 bases, with 13 bases between. Germline CDR1 reads LGHNA; CDR2 reads YSLEER. The CDR3 has 16 residues.

This chain uses TRBV7-9 with TRBJ2-7; D gene unclear. The CDR3 consists of 13 residues. The ends were cut back, 2 bases at V and 6 bases at J, with 11 bases in the middle. From germline, CDR1 is SEHNR and CDR2 FQNEAQ (reference sequence). The CDR3 sequence: CASSLRSQSEQYF. CDR3 DNA sequence: TGTGCCAGCAGCTTAAGGTCCCAAAGCGAGCAGTACTTC.

The chain is built from TRBV18 and TRBJ2-1; unclear D gene. The CDR3 is 16 amino acids. Germline CDR1 reads KGHSH; CDR2 reads LQKENI. V was cut by 6 bases and J by 4 bases, with 19 bases left in between. This CDR3 reads CASSPRATAIYNEQFF. The CDR3 coding sequence is TGTGCCAGCTCGCCAAGAGCTACCGCGATATACAATGAGCAGTTCTTC.